The next 24 T cell receptor beta chains were all read from a single sample in a study of blood T cell repertoires in COVID-19. Sequencing was performed with immunoSEQ multiplex PCR; in TCRdb, only in-frame clones are kept and a portion is missing. This sample has about 250,000 clones, with roughly 82% found just once. The sequenced sample was peripheral blood. Receptors originate from a woman of 80 years or more with COVID-19, enrolled during active disease.

This chain connects TRBV6-5 to TRBJ2-7; D possibly corresponds to TRBD2 (6 bases). Germline V gene lookup returns CDR1 MNHEY and CDR2 SVGAGI. V was trimmed by 5 bases and J by 3 bases, leaving 8 bases between them. The CDR3 consists of 12 residues. This chain's CDR3 is CASSPRGYEQYV. The CDR3 coding sequence is TGTGCCAGCAGTCCGCGGGGCTACGAGCAGTACGTC.

This rearrangement joins TRBV7-9 to TRBJ2-5; TRBD1 might be the D (6 bases). This CDR3 contains 13 residues. V lost 7 bases to trimming and J lost 2 bases, with 11 bases between them. Germline values: CDR1 SEHNR, CDR2 FQNEAQ (reference sequence). This CDR3 is CASTMRGQETQYF. The DNA for the CDR3 is TGTGCCAGCACAATGAGGGGGCAAGAGACCCAGTACTTC.

The chain recombines TRBV7-2 with TRBJ1-1; 8 nucleotides align to TRBD1. The CDR3 contains 14 residues. Trimming at V came to 5 bases and at J to 0 bases, leaving 2 bases not matched to a gene. Germline CDR1 is SGHTA and CDR2 is FQGNSA. This CDR3 reads CASSPGQVNTEAFF. CDR3 nucleotides: TGTGCCAGCAGCCCGGGACAGGTGAACACTGAAGCTTTCTTT.

V is TRBV6-5 and J is TRBJ2-7; tentatively, D is TRBD1 (6 bases). CDR1 is MNHEY and CDR2 is SVGAGI in the germline V gene. The V end was cut by 6 bases, the J end by 7 bases, with 13 bases between. The CDR3 loop spans 12 amino acids. The CDR3 loop is CASRADRSEQYV. The CDR3 DNA follows: TGTGCCAGCAGGGCAGACAGGAGTGAGCAGTACGTC.

The chain uses TRBV10-3 and TRBJ2-1, with a weak D call TRBD2 (6 bases). This CDR3 is 15 amino acids long. Trimming took off 4 bases at V and 4 bases at J, with 14 bases between the two ends. The germline V gene encodes CDR1 ENHRY and CDR2 SYGVKD. The CDR3 DNA follows: TGTGCCATCAGTGTAGGAGGGGCCTCATACAATGAGCAGTTCTTC. Residues: CAISVGGASYNEQFF.

The chain recombines TRBV21-1 with TRBJ1-2; the table's D call, TRBD1, has no DNA check behind it. TRBV21-1 is a pseudogene locus. This CDR3 region has 15 residues. CDR3 in amino acids: CASSLGDRASISYTF. CDR3 nucleotide sequence: TGTGCCAGCAGCCTAGGGGACAGGGCGTCTATTAGCTACACCTTC.

This clone was detected only a few times. The genes are TRBV7-2 and TRBJ2-1; D gene unclear. Trimming removed 4 bases from V and 6 bases from J, with 4 bases in between. This CDR3 contains 11 residues. Germline V gene data show CDR1 as SGHTA and CDR2 as FQGNSA. DNA for the CDR3: TGTGCCAGCAGCTCGCGCAATGAGCAGTTCTTC. Amino acids: CASSSRNEQFF.

The V gene is TRBV19, the J gene TRBJ2-3, with 13 bases lining up with TRBD2. Per the germline V gene, CDR1 is LNHDA and CDR2 is SQIVND (reference sequence). V was clipped by 1 base and J by 5 bases; unmatched bases: 9. This CDR3 spans 18 amino acids. The CDR3 reads CASSIVSTSGGQGDTQYF. The CDR3 bases are TGTGCCAGTAGTATAGTTTCGACTAGCGGGGGGCAAGGAGATACGCAGTATTTT.

The genes are TRBV27 and TRBJ2-1; 7 positions agree with TRBD2. The V gene end was trimmed by 6 bases and the J gene end by 2 bases; junction bases not matched to a gene: 4. Germline values: CDR1 MNHEY, CDR2 SMNVEV (reference sequence). The CDR3 is 14 amino acids. CDR3: CASRERGTYNEQFF. CDR3 sequence (DNA): TGTGCCAGCAGGGAGCGGGGTACCTACAATGAGCAGTTCTTC.

This chain links TRBV19 with TRBJ1-1; 8 bases fit TRBD1. The CDR3 is 13 amino acids. Germline assignment: CDR1 LNHDA and CDR2 SQIVND (reference sequence). V lost 7 bases and J lost 7; bases outside the gene matches: 8. CDR3 residues: CASIPRTGIEAFF. In DNA form, the CDR3 reads TGTGCCAGTATTCCGCGGACAGGGATTGAAGCTTTCTTT.

In regard to this clone: Because the CDR3's place on the DNA is in doubt, the DNA is left out and the CDR3 is given as listed by TCRdb. This chain joins TRBV28 and TRBJ1-5; the table's D call of TRBD1 was not tested on the DNA. The CDR3 is 15 amino acids long, termini counted. Germline CDR1 MDHEN, CDR2 SYDVKM. CDR3 protein: CASSSSTGANQPQHF.

This CDR3 reads CASRLTGAGTEAFF. CDR3 bases: TGTGCCAGCAGACTTACAGGGGCGGGAACTGAAGCTTTCTTT. The rearrangement links TRBV28 to TRBJ1-1, with 7 bases that match TRBD1. The trim removed 6 bases at V and 5 bases at J, leaving 9 bases unmatched. The germline V gene encodes CDR1 MDHEN and CDR2 SYDVKM. The CDR3 is made up of 14 amino acids. Full variable domain (missing parts from reference TRBV28 and TRBJ1-1): DVKVTQSSRYLVKRTGEKVFLECVQDMDHENMFWYRQDPGLGLRLIYFSYDVKMKEKGDIPEGYSVSREKKERFSLILESASTNQTSMYLCASRLTGAGTEAFFGQGTRLTVV.

The V gene is TRBV18, the J gene TRBJ1-1; D is unclear. In germline, CDR1 is KGHSH, CDR2 LQKENI. Trimming removed 2 bases at V and 3 bases at J, with 13 bases between. The CDR3 has 15 residues. The CDR3 loop is CASSPGSGFDTEAFF. DNA for the CDR3: TGTGCCAGCTCACCAGGATCCGGGTTTGACACTGAAGCTTTCTTT. The full variable domain, completed using reference TRBV18 and TRBJ1-1, is NAGVMQNPRHLVRRRGQEARLRCSPMKGHSHVYWYRQLPEEGLKFMVYLQKENIIDESGMPKERFSAEFPKEGPSILRIQQVVRGDSAAYFCASSPGSGFDTEAFFGQGTRLTVV.

The rearrangement uses TRBV5-5 and TRBJ2-5, with a weak D call TRBD2 (5 bases). V gave up 0 bases and J gave up 4 bases, with 13 bases separating them. This CDR3 spans 15 amino acids. Germline V CDR1 and CDR2: SGHKS, YYEKEE (reference sequence). The CDR3, as DNA: TGTGCCAGCAGCTTGGAACTAAGAGGGTTAGAGACCCAGTACTTC. This codes for CASSLELRGLETQYF.

The V call is TRBV6-5, the J call TRBJ1-5, with 9 bases aligning to TRBD1. The CDR3 is 14 amino acids. V trimming: 11 bases; J trimming: 4 bases; junction bases outside the gene matches: 9. Germline V gives CDR1 MNHEY, CDR2 SVGAGI. The CDR3 protein is CAGSLGTGNQPQHF. The CDR3 bases are TGTGCCGGCTCACTCGGGACAGGGAATCAGCCCCAGCATTTT.

This chain connects TRBV5-8 to TRBJ1-6; D might be TRBD1 (6 bases). V lost 1 base to trimming and J lost 0 bases, with 17 bases between them. The germline CDR1 and CDR2 sequences are SGHTS and YDEGEE. This CDR3 has 19 amino acids. The CDR3 region is CASSLIQTGGYSYNSPLHF. The CDR3 nucleotides read TGTGCCAGCAGCTTGATCCAGACAGGAGGTTACTCCTATAATTCACCCCTCCACTTT.

V usage is TRBV18 and J usage is TRBJ1-2, with D possibly matching TRBD1 (6 bases). The length of the CDR3 is 15 residues. Per germline, CDR1 KGHSH and CDR2 LQKENI. The V gene lost 3 bases and the J gene lost 2 bases, with 13 bases spanning the gap. The CDR3 protein is CASSPSPTGNYGYTF. CDR3 nucleotide sequence: TGTGCCAGCTCACCGTCCCCCACAGGGAACTATGGCTACACCTTC.

The chain combines TRBV7-8 with TRBJ1-1, with D perhaps matching TRBD1 (5 bases). Germline values: CDR1 SGHVS, CDR2 FQNEAQ. The CDR3 consists of 14 residues. The V end lost 1 base, the J end lost 1 base, and 7 bases lay between the germline ends. CDR3 DNA: TGTGCCAGCAGCTTAGTGGGGGGGAACACTGAAGCTTTCTTT. Translating it yields CASSLVGGNTEAFF.

This sequence joins TRBV14 and TRBJ2-5; 10 bases are a match to TRBD1. The CDR3 is 16 residues long. Germline V gene sequence: CDR1 SGHDN, CDR2 FVKESK. The V gene end was trimmed by 4 bases and the J gene end by 12 bases; junction bases not matched to a gene: 17. The DNA of the CDR3 is TGTGCCAGCAGCCCCTTTCCGGGACAGGGGCCGGCGAAAAAGTACTTC. Its translation is CASSPFPGQGPAKKYF.

The V and J genes are TRBV24-1 and TRBJ2-2, with D tentatively TRBD1 (5 bases). The CDR3 sequence is 13 residues long. Germline loops: CDR1 KGHDR, CDR2 SFDVKD. V lost 7 bases and J 5 bases, leaving 10 bases between the germline ends. CDR3 bases: TGTGCCACCAGCAGGGTACAGACCGGGGAGCTGTTTTTT. This translates into CATSRVQTGELFF.

The chain carries TRBV3-1 (or the pseudogene TRBV3-2) and TRBJ2-3; the match to TRBD2 covers 11 bases. J gave up 11 bases and V 2 bases, and 9 bases lay outside the gene matches. The CDR3 length is 15 residues. The germline V gene has CDR1 LGHDT and CDR2 YNNKEL (reference sequence). For the CDR3, the DNA is TGTGCCAGCAGCCAAACTAGCGGGGGAGGGATCGTGCAGTATTTT. It is translated as CASSQTSGGGIVQYF.

The chain joins TRBV11-3 to TRBJ1-1; a weak D match, TRBD1 (6 bases). CDR1 is SGHNT and CDR2 is YENEEA in the germline V gene. The ends were cut back, 4 bases at V and 3 bases at J, with 9 bases in the middle. The CDR3 contains 13 residues. The CDR3 spells CASSYTGYTEAFF. In nucleotides, the CDR3 is TGTGCCAGCAGCTACACAGGGTACACTGAAGCTTTCTTT. Full variable domain (missing parts from reference TRBV11-3 and TRBJ1-1): EAGVVQSPRYKIIEKKQPVAFWCNPISGHNTLYWYLQNLGQGPELLIRYENEEAVDDSQLPKDRFSAERLKGVDSTLKIQPAELGDSAVYLCASSYTGYTEAFFGQGTRLTVV.

The chain joins TRBV10-3 to TRBJ1-2; 7 positions match TRBD1. The germline V gene has CDR1 ENHRY and CDR2 SYGVKD. The CDR3 sequence is 14 residues long. The ends lost 0 bases at V and 5 bases at J; junction bases unmatched: 3. Here the CDR3 reads CAISESGRGYGYTF. CDR3 coding DNA: TGTGCCATCAGTGAGTCCGGCAGGGGGTATGGCTACACCTTC.

This clone showed up just once. V gene TRBV10-3 combines with J gene TRBJ2-2; 12 positions agree with TRBD2. The CDR3 extends over 17 amino acids. Germline-derived CDR1 and CDR2 are ENHRY and SYGVKD. Trimming removed 11 bases from V and 7 bases from J; junction bases left unmatched: 17. The CDR3 DNA sequence: TGTGCCTCCGAAGCACCTAGCGGGGGGGTCTCAAGCGGGGAGCTGTTTTTT. This sequence encodes CASEAPSGGVSSGELFF.